Shown below are 30 T cell receptor beta chains from a single sample sequenced in a study of blood T cell repertoires in COVID-19. Sequenced by immunoSEQ multiplex PCR; TCRdb stores in-frame clones only, minus some. The sample holds over 200,000 clones, under 90% seen once. The sample taken for sequencing was peripheral blood. Receptors were obtained from a man aged 50 or older with COVID-19, enrolled during active disease.

The chain carries TRBV3-1 (or the pseudogene TRBV3-2) and TRBJ2-2; 11 nucleotides line up with TRBD2. Germline V gene lookup returns CDR1 LGHDT and CDR2 YNNKEL (reference sequence). The CDR3 totals 15 residues. The junction had 2 bases not matched to a gene; V was cut back by 1 base and J by 7 bases. The CDR3: CASSQGLAGGGELFF. The CDR3 DNA reads as TGTGCCAGCAGCCAAGGTCTAGCGGGAGGCGGGGAGCTGTTTTTT.

Concerning this clone: This sample includes further DNA sequences coding for the same CDR3. The gene calls are TRBV12-3 or TRBV12-4 and TRBJ1-5; TRBD1 is a possible D gene (5 bases). With 3 bases removed from V and 4 bases from J, the gap between germline ends came to 7 bases. The CDR3 is 13 amino acids. The CDR3 nucleotides are TGTGCCAGCAGTTTCTCAGGGAATCAGCCCCAGCATTTT. Translated: CASSFSGNQPQHF.

The V call is TRBV5-4, the J call TRBJ2-7; 7 bases match TRBD2. The CDR3 contains 15 residues. V was pared by 0 bases and J by 5 bases, with 8 bases of the junction left unmatched. CDR1 and CDR2 (germline): SGHNT, YYREEE (reference sequence). Here the CDR3 reads CASSLGAGDLDEQYF. The CDR3 DNA is TGTGCCAGCAGCTTGGGGGCGGGAGATCTCGACGAGCAGTACTTC.

The genes are TRBV7-3 and TRBJ2-3; 10 positions match TRBD2. V trimming: 2 bases; J trimming: 2 bases; junction bases outside the gene matches: 4. The CDR3 is 16 amino acids. In germline, CDR1 is SGHTA, CDR2 FQGTGA. The CDR3 here is CASSLSSGGFTDTQYF. The CDR3 DNA reads as TGTGCCAGCAGCTTATCTAGCGGGGGTTTCACAGATACGCAGTATTTT.

The chain uses TRBV7-9 and TRBJ2-1, with 11 bases that match TRBD1. V was clipped by 5 bases and J by 4 bases; unmatched bases: 4. The CDR3 runs to 15 residues. Looked up from germline, CDR1 is SEHNR and CDR2 is FQNEAQ (reference sequence). The chain's CDR3 is CASSRGQGAYNEQFF. DNA of the CDR3: TGTGCCAGCAGCCGAGGACAGGGGGCATACAATGAGCAGTTCTTC.

V and J are TRBV30 and TRBJ1-5, with D possibly being TRBD1 (5 bases). CDR1 and CDR2 (germline): GTSNPN, SVGIG (reference sequence). CDR3 size: 14 residues. The ends were cut back, 0 bases at V and 4 bases at J, with 10 bases in the middle. CDR3 sequence reads: CAWSVNRINQPQHF. The CDR3 DNA sequence: TGTGCCTGGAGTGTAAACAGGATAAATCAGCCCCAGCATTTT. Full variable domain (missing parts from reference TRBV30 and TRBJ1-5): SQTIHQWPATLVQPVGSPLSLECTVEGTSNPNLYWYRQAAGRGLQLLFYSVGIGQISSEVPQNLSASRPQDRQFILSSKKLLLSDSGFYLCAWSVNRINQPQHFGDGTRLSIL.

The V and J genes are TRBV2 and TRBJ2-7; 7 bases fit TRBD2. V lost 7 bases and J lost 3; bases outside the gene matches: 9. Germline V gene data show CDR1 as SNHLY and CDR2 as FYNNEI. The CDR3 has 14 amino acids. The CDR3: CASTRNPGGYEQYF. Here the CDR3 DNA reads TGTGCCAGCACCCGGAATCCGGGGGGCTACGAGCAGTACTTC.

The V gene is TRBV6-6, the J gene TRBJ1-6; TRBD1 matches at 7 bases. The CDR3 runs to 15 residues. J gave up 7 bases and V 7 bases, and 10 bases lay outside the gene matches. Germline V gene data show CDR1 as MNHNY and CDR2 as SVGAGI (reference sequence). The CDR3 nucleotides are TGTGCCAGCAACAGAGGGGACAGCAGAAATTCACCCCTCCACTTT. Translating gives CASNRGDSRNSPLHF.

This clone was counted only a few times. The V call is TRBV30, the J call TRBJ1-6; D uncertain. Per germline, CDR1 GTSNPN and CDR2 SVGIG (reference sequence). V dropped 2 bases and J dropped 0 bases, with 5 bases sitting between them. The CDR3 runs to 14 residues. In nucleotides, the CDR3 is TGTGCCTGGAGTACAAGCTCCTATAATTCACCCCTCCACTTT. As protein: CAWSTSSYNSPLHF. The whole variable domain, remainder taken from reference TRBV30 and TRBJ1-6, is SQTIHQWPATLVQPVGSPLSLECTVEGTSNPNLYWYRQAAGRGLQLLFYSVGIGQISSEVPQNLSASRPQDRQFILSSKKLLLSDSGFYLCAWSTSSYNSPLHFGNGTRLTVT.

This chain uses TRBV19 with TRBJ2-1, with 10 bases aligning to TRBD2. The CDR3 has 14 amino acids. J lost 9 bases, V lost 4 bases, and 6 bases had no gene match. The germline V gene encodes CDR1 LNHDA and CDR2 SQIVND (reference sequence). The CDR3 nucleotides are TGTGCCAGTAGTAGGCTAGCGGGAGTGGTTGAGCAGTTCTTC. Its translation: CASSRLAGVVEQFF.

The chain uses TRBV19 and TRBJ2-7, with 9 bases matching TRBD1. V lost 6 bases, J lost 1 base, and 7 bases stayed unmatched. Germline V gene sequence: CDR1 LNHDA, CDR2 SQIVND (reference sequence). The CDR3 consists of 15 residues. The CDR3 DNA sequence: TGTGCCAGTAGCACCCCCGGGACAGGGTCCTACGAGCAGTACTTC. It specifies CASSTPGTGSYEQYF.

This rearrangement joins TRBV4-1 to TRBJ1-4, with 8 positions matching TRBD1. CDR3 length: 16 amino acids. Germline CDR1 is MGHRA and CDR2 is YSYEKL. The V and J ends lost 2 bases and 5 bases, in that order; junction bases with no gene match: 7. In DNA, the CDR3 is TGCGCCAGCAGCCAAACCCGACAGGGGAGGAATGAAAAACTGTTTTTT. It is translated as CASSQTRQGRNEKLFF.

The rearrangement links TRBV7-2 to TRBJ1-6; D gene ambiguous. The V gene's germline CDR1 is SGHTA and CDR2 FQGNSA. With 3 bases removed from V and 5 bases from J, the gap between germline ends came to 5 bases. The CDR3 has 13 residues. CDR3: CASSFADNSPLHF. CDR3 DNA: TGTGCCAGCAGCTTCGCAGATAATTCACCCCTCCACTTT.

The V call is TRBV6-6, the J call TRBJ2-1, with D unresolved. The V end lost 2 bases, the J end lost 8 bases, and 7 bases lay between the germline ends. CDR1 and CDR2 from the germline V gene are MNHNY and SVGAGI (reference sequence). This CDR3 region has 12 residues. The CDR3 nucleotides read TGTGCCAGCAGTTACAGTACGGATGAGCAGTTCTTC. Protein product: CASSYSTDEQFF.

This clone was detected a few times. The V and J genes are TRBV6-5 and TRBJ2-1; 10 bases agree with TRBD2. The CDR3 has 15 residues. CDR1 and CDR2 (germline): MNHEY, SVGAGI. J lost 7 bases, V lost 9 bases, and 12 bases had no gene match. The CDR3, as DNA: TGTGCCAGTTTAGAGCGGGGGGGCCTTTTTAATGAGCAGTTCTTC. Residues: CASLERGGLFNEQFF.

CDR3 residues: CASSEGGGVEGYTF. CDR3 nucleotide sequence: TGTGCCAGCAGTGAAGGGGGGGGCGTTGAGGGCTACACCTTC. This rearrangement joins TRBV2 to TRBJ1-2; D is perhaps TRBD1 (6 bases). Trimming cost V 1 base and J 8 bases, with 14 bases left between them. CDR1 is SNHLY, CDR2 FYNNEI, per germline. This CDR3 contains 14 residues.

The gene calls are TRBV28 and TRBJ1-6, with no clear D. This CDR3 has 15 residues. Trimming shortened V by 5 bases and J by 6 bases, and 14 bases separated the two germline ends. Germline V gene lookup returns CDR1 MDHEN and CDR2 SYDVKM. The CDR3 protein is CASSTSQTFNSPLHF. The CDR3 nucleotides read TGTGCCAGCAGTACGTCACAGACCTTTAATTCACCCCTCCACTTT. Supplemented by reference TRBV28 and TRBJ1-6, the full variable domain reads DVKVTQSSRYLVKRTGEKVFLECVQDMDHENMFWYRQDPGLGLRLIYFSYDVKMKEKGDIPEGYSVSREKKERFSLILESASTNQTSMYLCASSTSQTFNSPLHFGNGTRLTVT.

The genes are TRBV6-5 and TRBJ1-4, with D possibly matching TRBD1 (5 bases). This CDR3 spans 13 amino acids. CDR1 is MNHEY, CDR2 SVGAGI, per germline. V shed 5 bases and J shed 8 bases, with 12 bases lying between them. CDR3 in amino acids: CASSRQGLEKLFF. The CDR3 nucleotides are TGTGCCAGCAGTAGGCAGGGACTAGAAAAACTGTTTTTT.

This clone has a count of ten or more. The CDR3 loop is CASSFAGSGTGELFF. For the CDR3, the DNA is TGTGCCAGCAGCTTTGCCGGGAGTGGCACCGGGGAGCTGTTTTTT. This sequence joins TRBV12-1 and TRBJ2-2; no check of the table's D call, TRBD2, against the DNA was made. TRBV12-1 is a pseudogene segment. The CDR3 runs 15 residues.

V gene TRBV29-1 combines with J gene TRBJ2-4, with TRBD2 as a possible D gene (5 bases). This CDR3 is built from 12 residues. Trimming cost V 3 bases and J 8 bases, with 11 bases left between them. Germline V gene sequence: CDR1 SQVTM, CDR2 ANQGSEA. CDR3 protein: CSVDSGLDIQYF. For the CDR3, the DNA is TGCAGCGTTGACAGCGGCCTGGACATTCAGTACTTC.

J is TRBJ2-7 and V is TRBV29-1; a weak D match, TRBD1 (6 bases). The germline gives CDR1 SQVTM, CDR2 ANQGSEA. Trimming took off 5 bases at V and 0 bases at J, with 11 bases between the two ends. CDR3 length: 13 residues. The DNA for the CDR3 is TGCAGCGTTATAGGGGACAACTCCTACGAGCAGTACTTC. This sequence encodes CSVIGDNSYEQYF.

This chain joins TRBV10-2 and TRBJ2-7, with a possible D match to TRBD2 (5 bases). Germline V gives CDR1 WSHSY, CDR2 SAAADI. Trimming stripped 7 bases from V and 6 bases from J, with 19 bases between. CDR3 length: 14 residues. The chain's CDR3 is CASIPGLNGGEQYF. For the CDR3, the DNA is TGCGCCAGCATTCCGGGTCTTAATGGAGGCGAGCAGTACTTC.

This rearrangement joins TRBV5-3 to TRBJ1-1; tentatively, D is TRBD1 (5 bases). TRBV5-3 is recorded as an ORF, its role being uncertain. The V end was cut by 3 bases, the J end by 4 bases, with 16 bases between. The CDR3 has 15 residues. The CDR3 spells CARSSPNRGGTEAFF. Here the CDR3 DNA reads TGTGCCAGAAGCTCCCCGAACCGGGGGGGCACTGAAGCTTTCTTT.

This chain connects TRBV29-1 to TRBJ1-2; D gene unclear. Germline V CDR1 and CDR2: SQVTM, ANQGSEA. The germline V and J ends were trimmed by 5 bases and 5 bases, with 12 bases remaining between them. The CDR3 sequence is 12 residues long. CDR3 protein: CSVIVGEYGYTF. The DNA for the CDR3 is TGCAGCGTTATTGTCGGAGAGTATGGCTACACCTTC.

V is TRBV10-3 and J is TRBJ2-2; 9 bases map to TRBD2. This CDR3 spans 14 amino acids. In germline, CDR1 is ENHRY, CDR2 SYGVKD. Trimming removed 8 bases from V and 4 bases from J; junction bases left unmatched: 5. CDR3 region: CAIAGGRGTGELFF. DNA for the CDR3: TGTGCCATCGCGGGCGGGAGGGGCACCGGGGAGCTGTTTTTT.

V gene TRBV2 combines with J gene TRBJ2-1, with TRBD2 identical over 10 bases. The germline V gene encodes CDR1 SNHLY and CDR2 FYNNEI. Unmatched junction bases numbered 6, after V lost 6 bases and J lost 1 base. The CDR3 runs to 16 residues. The CDR3 DNA follows: TGTGCCAGCAGGGCCGATAGCGGGAGGTCCTACAATGAGCAGTTCTTC. Residues: CASRADSGRSYNEQFF.

The chain links TRBV6-5 to TRBJ1-1, with 8 bases matching TRBD1. V shed 6 bases, J shed 6 bases, and the junction held 9 bases outside the gene matches. Germline assignment: CDR1 MNHEY and CDR2 SVGAGI. The CDR3 length is 14 residues. The chain's CDR3 is CASRDDRGGSEAFF. CDR3 bases: TGTGCCAGCAGAGATGACAGGGGAGGATCTGAAGCTTTCTTT.

This rearrangement joins TRBV5-1 to TRBJ2-1; 14 nucleotides line up with TRBD2. Germline CDR1 and CDR2: SGHRS and YFSETQ. J lost 9 bases, V lost 3 bases, and 5 bases had no gene match. The CDR3 has 15 amino acids. For the CDR3, the DNA is TGCGCCAGCAGCTCGGGACTAGCGGGAGCTAGTGAGCAGTTCTTC. Translation gives CASSSGLAGASEQFF.

V gene TRBV1 combines with J gene TRBJ2-6; the table's D call, TRBD2, was not checked against the DNA. TRBV1 is a recognized pseudogene. CDR3 length: 20 residues. The CDR3 is CTSSREGGASGVNGANVLTF. The CDR3 DNA reads TGCACCAGCAGCCGGGAGGGTGGGGCTAGCGGGGTGAATGGGGCCAACGTCCTGACTTTC.

This chain uses TRBV19 with TRBJ1-4; TRBD1 aligns across 7 bases. V shed 5 bases, J shed 4 bases, and the junction held 7 bases outside the gene matches. The CDR3 sequence is 15 residues long. Germline V lookup: CDR1 LNHDA, CDR2 SQIVND (reference sequence). The CDR3 nucleotides are TGTGCCAGTAGTGTTGACAGGGCCGATAATGAAAAACTGTTTTTT. Its translation: CASSVDRADNEKLFF.